This T cell receptor (beta chain) was recorded in a study of glioma-infiltrating T cells. Study findings and constraints: Only very few CDR3 sequences appeared in both tissue and blood. A blood CDR3 motif signature was depleted in highly divergent patients.

TCR alpha and beta CDR3 regions were amplified from RNA using iRepertoire nested multiplex PCR. Tissue mRNA or PBMC total RNA, roughly 85-450 ng, went into one-step reverse transcription and amplification. TCRdb reanalysed the multiplex PCR reads using MiXCR and keeps one entry per CDR3 protein. Of about 380,000 distinct CDR3 sequences listed, about 40% are singletons. This clonotype was detected many times. The antigen remains undetermined. CDR3 length: 16 residues. In germline, CDR1 is MNHEY, CDR2 SMNVEV (reference sequence). The V end lost 5 bases, the J end lost 2 bases, and 19 bases lay between the germline ends.

The genes are TRBV27 and TRBJ2-7; D unresolved. The receptor was isolated from a human donor with low-grade glioma or glioblastoma, undergoing nonglioma brain surgery, or in good health (not recorded which). Sequencing used glioma tissue, nonneoplastic brain tissue, or PBMCs (not recorded which). In nucleotides, the CDR3 is TGTGCCAGCAGTCGGCGCTCAACGAATTACCCCTACGAGCAGTACTTC. Translated: CASSRRSTNYPYEQYF.